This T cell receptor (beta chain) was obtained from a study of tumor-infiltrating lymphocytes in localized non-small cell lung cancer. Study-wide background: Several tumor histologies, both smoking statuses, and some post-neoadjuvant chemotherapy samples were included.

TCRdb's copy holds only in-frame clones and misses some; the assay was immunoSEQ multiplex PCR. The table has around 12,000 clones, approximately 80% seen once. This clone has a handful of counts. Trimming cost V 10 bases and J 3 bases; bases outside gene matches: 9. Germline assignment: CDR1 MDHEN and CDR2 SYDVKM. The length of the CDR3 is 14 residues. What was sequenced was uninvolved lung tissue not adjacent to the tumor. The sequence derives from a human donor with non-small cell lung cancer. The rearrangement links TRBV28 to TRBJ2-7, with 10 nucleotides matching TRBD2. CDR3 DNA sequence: TGTGCCATCAAAGCGGGAGGGGTATTCTACGAGCAGTACTTC. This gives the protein CAIKAGGVFYEQYF.